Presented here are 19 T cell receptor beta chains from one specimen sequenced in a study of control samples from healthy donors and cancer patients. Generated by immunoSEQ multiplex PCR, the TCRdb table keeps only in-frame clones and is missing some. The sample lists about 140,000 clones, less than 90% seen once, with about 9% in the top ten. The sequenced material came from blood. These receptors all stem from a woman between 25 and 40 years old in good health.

The CDR3 reads CASSIGRRAIPGTEAFF. The CDR3 nucleotides read TGTGCCAGTAGTATTGGGCGCAGGGCCATCCCCGGGACTGAAGCTTTCTTT. The chain carries TRBV19 and TRBJ1-1; tentative D call: TRBD1 (5 bases). CDR3 size: 17 residues. Trimming took 3 bases from V and 5 from J, leaving 22 bases between them. Germline values: CDR1 LNHDA, CDR2 SQIVND (reference sequence).

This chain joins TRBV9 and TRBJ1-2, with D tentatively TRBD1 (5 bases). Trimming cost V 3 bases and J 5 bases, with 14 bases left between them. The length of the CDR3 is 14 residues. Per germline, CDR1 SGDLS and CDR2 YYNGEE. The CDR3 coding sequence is TGTGCCAGCAGCGCAGGGCACTCAGGGTATGGCTACACCTTC. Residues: CASSAGHSGYGYTF.

This CDR3 reads CASSYSGTGREKLFF. The CDR3 bases are TGTGCCAGCAGTTACTCCGGGACAGGGCGTGAAAAACTGTTTTTT. The chain combines TRBV6-5 with TRBJ1-4; TRBD1 agrees at 9 bases. CDR1 and CDR2 (germline): MNHEY, SVGAGI. The CDR3 contains 15 residues. Trimming removed 0 bases from V and 7 bases from J; junction bases left unmatched: 3.

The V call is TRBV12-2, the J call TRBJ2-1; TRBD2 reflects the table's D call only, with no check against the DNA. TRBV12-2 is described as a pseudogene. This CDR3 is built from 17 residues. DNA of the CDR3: TGTGCAAGTCGACTAAGCTTAGAGGGTTATTCCTACAATGAGCAGTTCTTC. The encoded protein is CASRLSLEGYSYNEQFF.

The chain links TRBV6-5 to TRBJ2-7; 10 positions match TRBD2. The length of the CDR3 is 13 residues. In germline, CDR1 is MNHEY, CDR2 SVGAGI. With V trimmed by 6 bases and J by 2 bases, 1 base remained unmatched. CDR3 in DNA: TGTGCCAGCAGAGCGGGAGGGCCCTACGAGCAGTACTTC. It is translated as CASRAGGPYEQYF.

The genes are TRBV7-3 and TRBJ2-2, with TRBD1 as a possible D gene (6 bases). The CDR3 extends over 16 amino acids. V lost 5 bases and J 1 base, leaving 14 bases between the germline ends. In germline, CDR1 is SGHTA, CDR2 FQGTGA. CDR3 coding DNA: TGTGCCAGCAGCCGTACTACGGGACAGAACACCGGGGAGCTGTTTTTT. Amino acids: CASSRTTGQNTGELFF.

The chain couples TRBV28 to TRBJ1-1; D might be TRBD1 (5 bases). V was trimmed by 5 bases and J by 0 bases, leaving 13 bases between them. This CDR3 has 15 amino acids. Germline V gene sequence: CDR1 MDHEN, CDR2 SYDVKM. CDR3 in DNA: TGTGCCAGCAGTACTGACAGAATATTGAACACTGAAGCTTTCTTT. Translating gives CASSTDRILNTEAFF.

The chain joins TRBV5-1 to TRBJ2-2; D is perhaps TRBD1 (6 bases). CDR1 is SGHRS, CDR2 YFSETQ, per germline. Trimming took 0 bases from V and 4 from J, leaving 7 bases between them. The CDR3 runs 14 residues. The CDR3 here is CASSLGRGTGELFF. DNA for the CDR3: TGCGCCAGCAGCTTGGGCAGGGGCACCGGGGAGCTGTTTTTT.

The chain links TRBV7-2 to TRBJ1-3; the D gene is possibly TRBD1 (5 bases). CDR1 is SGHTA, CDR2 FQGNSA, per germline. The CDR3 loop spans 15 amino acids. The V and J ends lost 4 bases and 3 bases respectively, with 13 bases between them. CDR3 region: CASSWDPGVGNTIYF. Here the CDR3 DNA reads TGTGCCAGCAGCTGGGACCCGGGCGTTGGAAACACCATATATTTT.

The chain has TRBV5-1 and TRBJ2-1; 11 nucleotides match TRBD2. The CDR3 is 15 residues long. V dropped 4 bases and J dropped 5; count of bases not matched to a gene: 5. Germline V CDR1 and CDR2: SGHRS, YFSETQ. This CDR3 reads CASSDGTSGHNEQFF. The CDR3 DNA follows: TGCGCCAGCAGCGATGGGACTAGCGGACACAATGAGCAGTTCTTC.

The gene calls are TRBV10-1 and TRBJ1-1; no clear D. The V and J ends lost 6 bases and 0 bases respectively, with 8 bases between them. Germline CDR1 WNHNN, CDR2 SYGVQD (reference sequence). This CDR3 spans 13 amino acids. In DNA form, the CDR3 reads TGCGCCAGCAGCCCGGTCTTGAACACTGAAGCTTTCTTT. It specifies CASSPVLNTEAFF.

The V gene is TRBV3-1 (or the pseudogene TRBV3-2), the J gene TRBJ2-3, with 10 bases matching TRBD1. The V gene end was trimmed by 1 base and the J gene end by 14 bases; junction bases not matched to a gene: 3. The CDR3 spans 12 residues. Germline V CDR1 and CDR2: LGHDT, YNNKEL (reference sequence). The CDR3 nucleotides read TGTGCCAGCAGCCAAGGGACAGGGGGGCTGTATTTT. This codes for CASSQGTGGLYF.

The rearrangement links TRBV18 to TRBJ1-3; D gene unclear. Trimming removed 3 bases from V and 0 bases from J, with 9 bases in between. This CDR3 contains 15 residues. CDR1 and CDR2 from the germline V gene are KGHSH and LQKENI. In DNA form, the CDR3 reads TGTGCCAGCTCACCCGGCGGCCGCTCTGGAAACACCATATATTTT. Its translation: CASSPGGRSGNTIYF. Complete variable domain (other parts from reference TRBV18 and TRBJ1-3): NAGVMQNPRHLVRRRGQEARLRCSPMKGHSHVYWYRQLPEEGLKFMVYLQKENIIDESGMPKERFSAEFPKEGPSILRIQQVVRGDSAAYFCASSPGGRSGNTIYFGEGSWLTVV.

The CDR3 is CAISDGFNYGYTF. CDR3 nucleotides: TGTGCCATCAGTGACGGTTTTAACTATGGCTACACCTTC. V and J are TRBV10-3 and TRBJ1-2; unclear D gene. CDR1 ENHRY and CDR2 SYGVKD come from the germline V gene. The CDR3 is 13 residues long. Trimming shortened V by 3 bases and J by 1 base, and 6 bases separated the two germline ends.

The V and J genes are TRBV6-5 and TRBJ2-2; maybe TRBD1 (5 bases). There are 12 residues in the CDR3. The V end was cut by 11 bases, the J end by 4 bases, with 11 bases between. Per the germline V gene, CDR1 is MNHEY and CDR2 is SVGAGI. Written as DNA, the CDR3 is TGTGCCCTCCAGGGTAGCACCGGGGAGCTGTTTTTT. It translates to CALQGSTGELFF.

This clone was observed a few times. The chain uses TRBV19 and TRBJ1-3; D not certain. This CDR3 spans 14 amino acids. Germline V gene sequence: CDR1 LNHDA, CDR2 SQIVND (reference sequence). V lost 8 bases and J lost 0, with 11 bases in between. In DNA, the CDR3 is TGTGCCAGTCCCGGCGCGTACTCTGGAAACACCATATATTTT. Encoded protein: CASPGAYSGNTIYF. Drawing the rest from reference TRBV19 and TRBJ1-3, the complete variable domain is DGGITQSPKYLFRKEGQNVTLSCEQNLNHDAMYWYRQDPGQGLRLIYYSQIVNDFQKGDIAEGYSVSREKKESFPLTVTSAQKNPTAFYLCASPGAYSGNTIYFGEGSWLTVV.

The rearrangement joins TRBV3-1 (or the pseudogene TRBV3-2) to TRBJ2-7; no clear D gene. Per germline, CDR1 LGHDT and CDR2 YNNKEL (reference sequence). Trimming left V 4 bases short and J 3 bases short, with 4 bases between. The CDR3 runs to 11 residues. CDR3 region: CASSLHYEQYF. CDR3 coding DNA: TGTGCCAGCAGCCTCCACTACGAGCAGTACTTC.

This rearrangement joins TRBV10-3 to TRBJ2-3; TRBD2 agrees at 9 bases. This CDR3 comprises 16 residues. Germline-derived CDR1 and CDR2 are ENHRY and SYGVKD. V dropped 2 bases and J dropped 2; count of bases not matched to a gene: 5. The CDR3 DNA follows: TGTGCCATCAGTGAGAATGTAGCGGGGGCCACAGATACGCAGTATTTT. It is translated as CAISENVAGATDTQYF.

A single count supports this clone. The CDR3 bases are TGTGCCATCAGTGAGGGTCCCGGAAACACCATATATTTT. The encoded protein is CAISEGPGNTIYF. The rearrangement uses TRBV10-3 and TRBJ1-3, with D uncertain. Trimming pared 2 bases from V and 4 bases from J, leaving 6 bases between. The CDR3 has 13 residues. Germline V gene lookup returns CDR1 ENHRY and CDR2 SYGVKD.